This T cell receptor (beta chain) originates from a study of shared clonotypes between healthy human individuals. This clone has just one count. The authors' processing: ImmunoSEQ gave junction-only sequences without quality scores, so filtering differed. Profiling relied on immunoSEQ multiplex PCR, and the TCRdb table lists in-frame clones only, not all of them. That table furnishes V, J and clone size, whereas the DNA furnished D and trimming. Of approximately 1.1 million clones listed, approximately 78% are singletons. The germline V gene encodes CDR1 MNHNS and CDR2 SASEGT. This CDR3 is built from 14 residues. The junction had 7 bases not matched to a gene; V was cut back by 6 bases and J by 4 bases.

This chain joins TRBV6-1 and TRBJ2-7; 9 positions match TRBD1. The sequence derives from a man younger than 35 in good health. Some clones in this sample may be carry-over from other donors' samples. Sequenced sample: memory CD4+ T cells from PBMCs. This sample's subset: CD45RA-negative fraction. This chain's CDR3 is CASSRRDREYEQYF. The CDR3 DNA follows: TGTGCCAGCAGCCGTAGGGACAGGGAATACGAGCAGTACTTC.